These 9 T cell receptor beta chains came from one sample sequenced in a study of blood T cell repertoires in COVID-19. The data were produced by immunoSEQ multiplex PCR, yet TCRdb's version contains in-frame clones alone and is incomplete. The sample consists of roughly 300,000 clones, approximately 84% of them appearing once. Sequencing was carried out using PBMCs or T cells enriched from blood (not recorded which). Source of these receptors: a woman in her late teens or twenties who had recovered from COVID-19.

The chain carries TRBV7-9 and TRBJ1-5; weak D call: TRBD1 (5 bases). Germline CDR1 is SEHNR and CDR2 is FQNEAQ (reference sequence). V shed 5 bases and J shed 6 bases, with 8 bases lying between them. CDR3 size: 12 residues. CDR3 amino acids: CASSGGGQPQHF. The CDR3 DNA sequence: TGTGCCAGCAGCGGCGGGGGTCAGCCCCAGCATTTT.

V and J are TRBV10-1 and TRBJ2-1; maybe TRBD2 (6 bases). CDR3 length: 15 residues. V lost 5 bases and J lost 4, with 15 bases in between. Germline V gene lookup returns CDR1 WNHNN and CDR2 SYGVQD (reference sequence). The DNA of the CDR3 is TGCGCCAGCAGTCGGGAGCTATTTGGGTACAATGAGCAGTTCTTC. This translates into CASSRELFGYNEQFF.

The V and J genes are TRBV7-9 and TRBJ1-6; TRBD1 agrees at 9 bases. This CDR3 contains 15 residues. The germline gives CDR1 SEHNR, CDR2 FQNEAQ (reference sequence). Trimming at V came to 6 bases and at J to 11 bases, leaving 11 bases not matched to a gene. DNA of the CDR3: TGTGCCAGCAGTTTGGACAGGGGAAATTTTCCACCCCTCCACTTT. This encodes CASSLDRGNFPPLHF.

The V gene is TRBV9, the J gene TRBJ1-5; D may be TRBD1 (6 bases). The CDR3 consists of 15 residues. The germline V and J ends were trimmed by 4 bases and 4 bases, with 15 bases remaining between them. Per the germline V gene, CDR1 is SGDLS and CDR2 is YYNGEE. CDR3 amino acids: CASSNGGGVNQPQHF. The CDR3 region has the DNA TGTGCCAGCAGCAACGGAGGGGGGGTTAATCAGCCCCAGCATTTT.

The chain carries TRBV6-5 and TRBJ1-1; TRBD1 matches 7 bases. There are 14 residues in the CDR3. V lost 7 bases, J lost 6 bases, and 11 bases stayed unmatched. The germline V gene has CDR1 MNHEY and CDR2 SVGAGI. The CDR3 here is CASNPREGGPEAFF. In nucleotides, the CDR3 is TGTGCCAGCAACCCGAGGGAAGGGGGCCCTGAAGCTTTCTTT.

The chain employs TRBV29-1 and TRBJ2-3; D is possibly TRBD2 (5 bases). CDR3 length: 16 amino acids. Trimming stripped 4 bases from V and 0 bases from J, with 17 bases between. The V gene's germline CDR1 is SQVTM and CDR2 ANQGSEA. The CDR3 DNA reads as TGCAGCGTTGCAGGCATCGAGGGAACGAGCACAGATACGCAGTATTTT. It encodes CSVAGIEGTSTDTQYF.

V and J are TRBV5-1 and TRBJ2-7, with 8 bases aligning to TRBD1. The junction had 6 bases not matched to a gene; V was cut back by 4 bases and J by 0 bases. Germline CDR1 is SGHRS and CDR2 is YFSETQ. The CDR3 extends over 15 amino acids. CDR3 nucleotides: TGCGCCAGCAGCGCAGGGGGCTTTAGCTCCTACGAGCAGTACTTC. Translating gives CASSAGGFSSYEQYF.

This clone has more than one count but fewer than ten. The V call is TRBV27, the J call TRBJ1-2, with 11 bases matching TRBD1. The CDR3 runs to 17 residues. CDR1 and CDR2 from the germline V gene are MNHEY and SMNVEV (reference sequence). With 2 bases clipped from V and 1 base from J, the junction kept 6 bases outside the gene matches. The CDR3 nucleotides are TGTGCCAGCAGTTTAGGTGGACAGGGGGCGATTAACTATGGCTACACCTTC. This encodes CASSLGGQGAINYGYTF.

This chain joins TRBV27 and TRBJ2-2; no clear D. The CDR3 is 13 residues long. Germline V gene sequence: CDR1 MNHEY, CDR2 SMNVEV (reference sequence). The V and J ends lost 3 bases and 6 bases respectively, with 8 bases between them. The CDR3 sequence: CASSLWSSGELFF. CDR3 bases: TGTGCCAGCAGTTTGTGGAGTTCCGGGGAGCTGTTTTTT.